The sequence of this T cell receptor beta chain was determined in a study of blood T cell repertoires in COVID-19. The CDR3 length is 14 residues. Trimming took 5 bases from V and 5 from J, leaving 10 bases between them. CDR1 is MDHEN and CDR2 is SYDVKM in the germline V gene. TCRdb's copy holds only in-frame clones and misses some; the assay was immunoSEQ multiplex PCR. This table has approximately 250,000 clones, 85% to 90% appearing once. The TCR comes from a woman aged 25 to 39 with acute COVID-19. The chain has TRBV28 and TRBJ1-6; D possibly corresponds to TRBD1 (6 bases). Input material: PBMCs or T cells enriched from blood (not recorded which). This chain's CDR3 is CASSPGQNNSPLHF. In nucleotides, the CDR3 is TGTGCCAGCAGTCCCGGACAGAATAATTCACCCCTCCACTTT.